The 12 T cell receptor beta chains below come from one sample, sequenced in a study of T cell responses to AZD1222 COVID-19 vaccine. TCRdb's table, derived via immunoSEQ multiplex PCR, lists solely in-frame clones and lacks some. Counted here are 130,000 to 150,000 clones, roughly nine tenths occurring once; the ten biggest clones make up about 3.4%. This sample comprised peripheral blood, obtained on day 0 of AZD1222 vaccination. The source is an adult in good health.

J is TRBJ1-2 and V is TRBV6-6; 11 nucleotides match TRBD1. This CDR3 has 16 residues. Germline V lookup: CDR1 MNHNY, CDR2 SVGAGI (reference sequence). The V gene end was trimmed by 5 bases and the J gene end by 4 bases; junction bases not matched to a gene: 9. This CDR3 reads CASSPPRDRGFYGYTF. CDR3 coding DNA: TGTGCCAGCAGTCCCCCCCGGGACAGGGGGTTCTATGGCTACACCTTC.

The chain links TRBV6-5 to TRBJ2-5, with a weak D call TRBD2 (6 bases). The CDR3 has 14 amino acids. Germline V lookup: CDR1 MNHEY, CDR2 SVGAGI. Trimming left V 2 bases short and J 4 bases short, with 11 bases between. CDR3 residues: CASSYAGKGETQYF. DNA of the CDR3: TGTGCCAGCAGTTACGCGGGGAAAGGAGAGACCCAGTACTTC.

The chain is built from TRBV7-2 and TRBJ1-1, with 7 bases matching TRBD1. The V segment lost 1 base and the J segment 7 bases; nucleotides outside the gene matches: 12. Germline loops: CDR1 SGHTA, CDR2 FQGNSA. This CDR3 spans 16 amino acids. The chain's CDR3 is CASSLVSARGSFEAFF. DNA of the CDR3: TGTGCCAGCAGCTTAGTCTCGGCCAGGGGGAGTTTTGAAGCTTTCTTT.

The chain couples TRBV3-1 (or the pseudogene TRBV3-2) to TRBJ2-2; TRBD2 agrees at 9 bases. The CDR3 length is 17 residues. The germline CDR1 and CDR2 sequences are LGHDT and YNNKEL (reference sequence). Losses at the gene ends were 5 bases for V and 0 bases for J; bases not matched to a gene: 7. The CDR3 here is CASSSKGLAANTGELFF. The CDR3 DNA reads as TGTGCCAGCAGCTCTAAGGGACTAGCTGCGAACACCGGGGAGCTGTTTTTT.

This rearrangement joins TRBV7-6 to TRBJ1-5; 9 bases are a match to TRBD1. This CDR3 is 15 amino acids long. Per germline, CDR1 SGHVS and CDR2 FNYEAQ. With V trimmed by 4 bases and J by 5 bases, 6 bases remained unmatched. CDR3: CASSSGTGQDQPQHF. The CDR3 DNA reads TGTGCCAGCAGCTCGGGGACAGGGCAGGATCAGCCCCAGCATTTT.

V gene TRBV6-1 combines with J gene TRBJ1-2; the match to TRBD1 covers 7 bases. CDR1 is MNHNS and CDR2 is SASEGT in the germline V gene. The CDR3 is 15 residues long. V shed 3 bases, J shed 2 bases, and the junction held 6 bases outside the gene matches. CDR3 loop: CASSDRDSKNYGYTF. The CDR3 region has the DNA TGTGCCAGCAGTGATCGGGACAGCAAAAACTATGGCTACACCTTC.

Worth noting for this clone: One end of the junction varies from germline; a read error may be responsible. The V gene is TRBV7-7, the J gene TRBJ2-1; TRBD1 matches 7 bases. This CDR3 comprises 13 residues. Germline loops: CDR1 SSHAT, CDR2 FNYEAQ (reference sequence). The CDR3 DNA reads TGTGCTAGCAGCCCCGAGACAGGGTACGAGCAGTTCTTC. It yields the protein CASSPETGYEQFF.

This clone was detected once. The rearrangement uses TRBV5-1 and TRBJ1-5; D unresolved. The length of the CDR3 is 13 residues. Germline values: CDR1 SGHRS, CDR2 YFSETQ. V lost 0 bases and J 3 bases, leaving 4 bases between the germline ends. Here the CDR3 DNA reads TGCGCCAGCAGCTTGGAAGTCAATCAGCCCCAGCATTTT. Its protein is CASSLEVNQPQHF.

In its sample, this clone was seen once. This chain joins TRBV9 and TRBJ1-1, with TRBD1 as a possible D gene (5 bases). Looked up from germline, CDR1 is SGDLS and CDR2 is YYNGEE. V was shortened by 4 bases and J by 3 bases, with 13 bases between the two germline ends. CDR3 length: 14 residues. In nucleotides, the CDR3 is TGTGCCAGCAGCTCCTATGGGGGTGACACTGAAGCTTTCTTT. Its translation is CASSSYGGDTEAFF. The full variable domain, its missing parts supplied by reference TRBV9 and TRBJ1-1, is DSGVTQTPKHLITATGQRVTLRCSPRSGDLSVYWYQQSLDQGLQFLIQYYNGEERAKGNILERFSAQQFPDLHSELNLSSLELGDSALYFCASSSYGGDTEAFFGQGTRLTVV.

The rearrangement joins TRBV27 to TRBJ1-5; 12 bases match TRBD1. The length of the CDR3 is 18 residues. J gave up 2 bases and V 3 bases, and 8 bases lay outside the gene matches. Germline V gene lookup returns CDR1 MNHEY and CDR2 SMNVEV (reference sequence). CDR3: CASSFLGTGGAGNQPQHF. The CDR3 DNA is TGTGCCAGCAGTTTTTTAGGGACAGGGGGCGCAGGCAATCAGCCCCAGCATTTT.

DNA of the CDR3: TGTGCCAGCAGAATCTTTTGGGGGGGCGGCTATGGCTACACCTTC. Translating it yields CASRIFWGGGYGYTF. V is TRBV2 and J is TRBJ1-2, with a possible D match to TRBD1 (6 bases). Germline V lookup: CDR1 SNHLY, CDR2 FYNNEI. V gave up 6 bases and J gave up 4 bases, with 18 bases separating them. The CDR3 runs to 15 residues.

The genes are TRBV19 and TRBJ1-5, with D uncertain. The CDR3 is 13 amino acids. Per germline, CDR1 LNHDA and CDR2 SQIVND (reference sequence). The ends were cut back, 5 bases at V and 7 bases at J, with 12 bases in the middle. The CDR3 reads CASSLPGPQPQHF. The CDR3 DNA follows: TGTGCCAGTAGTCTCCCGGGTCCACAGCCCCAGCATTTT.